These 19 T cell receptor beta chains were sequenced from one sample in a study of T cell clusters in autoimmune cytopenias. TRB amplification used around 0.25 ug of peripheral blood genomic DNA. TRB was amplified by touch-down multiplex PCR, primer pools A and B combined. Reanalyzing the multiplex PCR reads, TCRdb keeps one entry per CDR3 protein, without DNA. The repertoire table contains 7,000 or so distinct CDR3 sequences. The sequenced sample consisted of peripheral blood. Receptors originate from a human donor with an autoimmune cytopenia or autoimmune hepatitis (not recorded which).

J is TRBJ2-7 and V is TRBV6-5; the TCRdb call, TRBD1, lacks DNA for checking. The length of the CDR3 is 15 residues. Germline V gene lookup returns CDR1 MNHEY and CDR2 SVGAGI. The CDR3: CASSTAGMGAGLEYF.

Measured by frequency, this clonotype is medium-sized. The chain employs TRBV29-1 and TRBJ2-1; TCRdb outputs TRBD2, but without DNA this stays unchecked. The CDR3 has 14 amino acids. Germline assignment: CDR1 SQVTM and CDR2 ANQGSEA. The CDR3 loop reads CSASLGDGSYEQFF.

The rearrangement joins TRBV19 to TRBJ2-7; TCRdb calls TRBD1, which cannot be checked without DNA. This CDR3 is built from 15 residues. Germline V gives CDR1 LNHDA, CDR2 SQIVND (reference sequence). The CDR3 sequence: CASSIDRDSAYEQYF.

The genes are TRBV20-1 and TRBJ2-5; TCRdb's D gene call, TRBD1, goes unchecked for lack of DNA. The CDR3 extends over 12 amino acids. Germline V gene sequence: CDR1 DFQATT, CDR2 SNEGSKA (reference sequence). This chain's CDR3 is CSARDVQETQYF.

The chain carries TRBV19 and TRBJ2-7; TCRdb picks TRBD2, but there is no DNA to check that call. The CDR3 is made up of 14 amino acids. Germline V gene data show CDR1 as LNHDA and CDR2 as SQIVND (reference sequence). CDR3 sequence: CASSSWRTSYEQYF.

Measured by frequency, this clonotype is medium-sized. The chain is built from TRBV18 and TRBJ1-3. Germline CDR1 reads KGHSH; CDR2 reads LQKENI. CDR3 length: 16 residues. The CDR3 is CASSPHHPSSGNTIYF. The full variable domain, in which reference TRBV18 and TRBJ1-3 provide the parts outside the CDR3, is NAGVMQNPRHLVRRRGQEARLRCSPMKGHSHVYWYRQLPEEGLKFMVYLQKENIIDESGMPKERFSAEFPKEGPSILRIQQVVRGDSAAYFCASSPHHPSSGNTIYFGEGSWLTVV.

The V and J genes are TRBV19 and TRBJ1-1. This CDR3 has 14 amino acids. CDR1 is LNHDA and CDR2 is SQIVND in the germline V gene (reference sequence). CDR3 sequence reads: CASSINGESPGAFF.

The CDR3 reads CASSLGRDYEQYF. The genes are TRBV5-4 and TRBJ2-7. The CDR3 sequence is 13 residues long. Germline CDR1 reads SGHNT; CDR2 reads YYREEE (reference sequence).

The chain employs TRBV5-4 and TRBJ2-1; TCRdb lists TRBD1, though no DNA is available to test this call. From germline, CDR1 is SGHNT and CDR2 YYREEE (reference sequence). The CDR3 totals 14 residues. Here the CDR3 reads CASSLEGQGNEQFF.

The rearrangement links TRBV30 to TRBJ1-1. The germline V gene has CDR1 GTSNPN and CDR2 SVGIG (reference sequence). CDR3 length: 11 residues. This CDR3 reads CARRENTEAFF.

The chain couples TRBV7-9 to TRBJ2-1. Germline V gene data show CDR1 as SEHNR and CDR2 as FQNEAQ (reference sequence). The CDR3 has 14 amino acids. CDR3 region: CASSLSGTYNEQFF.

The rearrangement joins TRBV15 to TRBJ2-1; the D call from TCRdb, TRBD2, cannot be confirmed without DNA. Germline CDR1 and CDR2: LNHNV and YYDKDF (reference sequence). This CDR3 region has 15 residues. The CDR3: CATSSRSGFYNEQFF.

J is TRBJ2-1 and V is TRBV18. The V gene's germline CDR1 is KGHSH and CDR2 LQKENI. This CDR3 has 12 amino acids. The CDR3 protein is CASSAEHNEQFF.

This clonotype is medium-sized (0.01 to 0.1%) by frequency. This chain links TRBV18 with TRBJ1-5. The CDR3 runs to 15 residues. The germline V gene has CDR1 KGHSH and CDR2 LQKENI. The CDR3 sequence: CASSPFMAADQPQHF.

This CDR3 is CASSLVGSGNQPQHF. The V call is TRBV12-3 or TRBV12-4, the J call TRBJ1-5; TCRdb returns TRBD1, unconfirmable since there is no DNA. The CDR3 has 15 amino acids.

According to its frequency, this clonotype is medium-sized (0.01 to 0.1%). The chain links TRBV19 to TRBJ2-7; with no DNA, the TCRdb D assignment of TRBD2 cannot be verified. The CDR3 has 15 residues. Germline CDR1 and CDR2: LNHDA and SQIVND (reference sequence). The CDR3 region is CASSSQRDPSYEQYF.

The rearrangement joins TRBV6-5 to TRBJ1-1; the TCRdb call, TRBD1, lacks DNA for checking. CDR1 MNHEY and CDR2 SVGAGI come from the germline V gene. CDR3 length: 14 residues. CDR3 region: CASTRVGGWTEAFF.

J is TRBJ2-3 and V is TRBV5-1. Germline V lookup: CDR1 SGHRS, CDR2 YFSETQ. This CDR3 is built from 15 residues. This CDR3 reads CASSLDSSSTDTQYF.

CDR3 amino acids: CASSRSGRFFHGYTF. The chain employs TRBV7-9 and TRBJ1-2; lacking DNA, the TRBD1 call made by TCRdb goes unchecked. This CDR3 comprises 15 residues. The germline CDR1 and CDR2 sequences are SEHNR and FQNEAQ (reference sequence).